A single sample is the source of the 10 T cell receptor beta chains below, sequenced in a study of blood T cell repertoires in COVID-19. The table came from immunoSEQ multiplex PCR; TCRdb's copy has only in-frame clones and leaves some out. Of 80,000 to 90,000 clones detected, approximately 78% appear once; the ten largest clones hold 0.95% to 1.5%. Material for sequencing was peripheral blood. These TCRs come from a woman older than 75 with acute or convalescent COVID-19.

This chain uses TRBV6-5 with TRBJ2-7; D is perhaps TRBD1 (6 bases). The germline V gene has CDR1 MNHEY and CDR2 SVGAGI. The CDR3 consists of 13 residues. The V end lost 6 bases, the J end lost 4 bases, and 13 bases lay between the germline ends. The CDR3 region has the DNA TGTGCCAGCAGCCCAGGGGCTGTGTACGAGCAGTACTTC. It codes for CASSPGAVYEQYF.

This sequence joins TRBV6-4 and TRBJ1-1; D remains unclear. CDR3 size: 16 residues. The germline CDR1 and CDR2 sequences are MRHNA and SNTAGT. V dropped 4 bases and J dropped 0 bases, with 15 bases sitting between them. This CDR3 reads CASSVDTGLMNTEAFF. The CDR3 DNA is TGTGCCAGCAGTGTTGACACGGGGTTGATGAACACTGAAGCTTTCTTT.

This clone was seen a few times. DNA for the CDR3: TGTGCCAGCAGCATTGACAGGGCGAGCTCCTACAATGAGCAGTTCTTC. Protein: CASSIDRASSYNEQFF. This chain links TRBV7-3 with TRBJ2-1, with 7 positions matching TRBD1. The CDR3 length is 16 residues. Per the germline V gene, CDR1 is SGHTA and CDR2 is FQGTGA. Trimming took 5 bases from V and 0 from J; bases not matched to a gene: 7.

In this sample, this clone turned up many times. Within the sample, other DNA sequences also encode this same CDR3. The gene calls are TRBV5-4 and TRBJ1-2, with D possibly being TRBD1 (5 bases). V lost 0 bases, J lost 3 bases, and 6 bases lay in between. The CDR3 loop spans 13 amino acids. Germline V gives CDR1 SGHNT, CDR2 YYREEE (reference sequence). The CDR3: CASSLARDYGYTF. The DNA for the CDR3 is TGTGCCAGCAGCTTGGCCAGGGACTATGGCTACACCTTC.

The chain employs TRBV19 and TRBJ1-4; D may be TRBD1 (5 bases). The CDR3 covers 12 residues. The V gene lost 2 bases and the J gene lost 13 bases, with 11 bases spanning the gap. Per germline, CDR1 LNHDA and CDR2 SQIVND (reference sequence). As DNA, the CDR3 is TGTGCCAGTAGTATAAGAGGGGAGGGACTGTTTTTT. It translates to CASSIRGEGLFF.

The rearrangement links TRBV29-1 to TRBJ2-1; 11 positions match TRBD2. This CDR3 is 13 amino acids long. In germline, CDR1 is SQVTM, CDR2 ANQGSEA. V was pared by 2 bases and J by 6 bases, with 0 bases of the junction left unmatched. The CDR3 region is CSVETSGSNEQFF. In nucleotides, the CDR3 is TGCAGCGTTGAAACTAGCGGGAGCAATGAGCAGTTCTTC.

The gene calls are TRBV2 and TRBJ2-1, with 11 bases identical to TRBD2. With 7 bases clipped from V and 1 base from J, the junction kept 6 bases outside the gene matches. Germline-derived CDR1 and CDR2 are SNHLY and FYNNEI. The CDR3 runs 16 residues. The chain's CDR3 is CASTELAGVSYNEQFF. CDR3 nucleotides: TGTGCCAGCACCGAACTAGCGGGAGTATCCTACAATGAGCAGTTCTTC.

The chain employs TRBV19 and TRBJ1-5; no clear D. The CDR3 sequence is 16 residues long. Germline-derived CDR1 and CDR2 are LNHDA and SQIVND (reference sequence). Deletions cut 3 bases from V and 1 base from J, with 13 bases between. This CDR3 reads CASSITPGGSNQPQHF. CDR3 DNA sequence: TGTGCCAGTAGTATTACCCCGGGAGGGAGCAATCAGCCCCAGCATTTT.

The chain joins TRBV5-1 to TRBJ2-5, with D unclear. The CDR3 runs 12 residues. The V and J ends lost 6 bases and 0 bases respectively, with 6 bases between them. Germline V CDR1 and CDR2: SGHRS, YFSETQ. The CDR3: CASTDNQETQYF. The CDR3 nucleotides are TGCGCCAGCACCGACAACCAAGAGACCCAGTACTTC. The full variable domain, in which reference TRBV5-1 and TRBJ2-5 provide the parts outside the CDR3, is KAGVTQTPRYLIKTRGQQVTLSCSPISGHRSVSWYQQTPGQGLQFLFEYFSETQRNKGNFPGRFSGRQFSNSRSEMNVSTLELGDSALYLCASTDNQETQYFGPGTRLLVL.

The chain carries TRBV19 and TRBJ2-7; D is undetermined. The V and J ends lost 4 bases and 3 bases respectively, with 10 bases between them. Germline CDR1 LNHDA, CDR2 SQIVND (reference sequence). This CDR3 contains 13 residues. This CDR3 reads CASSKESYYEQYF. The CDR3 DNA reads TGTGCCAGTAGTAAGGAGAGCTACTACGAGCAGTACTTC.